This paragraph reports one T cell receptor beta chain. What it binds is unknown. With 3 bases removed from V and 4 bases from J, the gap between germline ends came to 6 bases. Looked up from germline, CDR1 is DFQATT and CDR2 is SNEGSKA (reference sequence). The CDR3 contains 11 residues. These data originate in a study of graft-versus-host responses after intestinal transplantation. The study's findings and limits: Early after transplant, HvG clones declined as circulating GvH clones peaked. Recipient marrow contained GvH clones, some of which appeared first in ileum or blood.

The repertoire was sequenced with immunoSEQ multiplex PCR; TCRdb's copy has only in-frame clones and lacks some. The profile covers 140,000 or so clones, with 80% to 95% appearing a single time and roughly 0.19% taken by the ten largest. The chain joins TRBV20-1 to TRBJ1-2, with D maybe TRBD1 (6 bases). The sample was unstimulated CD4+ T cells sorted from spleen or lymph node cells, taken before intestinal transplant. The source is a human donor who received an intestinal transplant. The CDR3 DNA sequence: TGCAGTGCTAGGGACAGCTATGGCTACACCTTC. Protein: CSARDSYGYTF.